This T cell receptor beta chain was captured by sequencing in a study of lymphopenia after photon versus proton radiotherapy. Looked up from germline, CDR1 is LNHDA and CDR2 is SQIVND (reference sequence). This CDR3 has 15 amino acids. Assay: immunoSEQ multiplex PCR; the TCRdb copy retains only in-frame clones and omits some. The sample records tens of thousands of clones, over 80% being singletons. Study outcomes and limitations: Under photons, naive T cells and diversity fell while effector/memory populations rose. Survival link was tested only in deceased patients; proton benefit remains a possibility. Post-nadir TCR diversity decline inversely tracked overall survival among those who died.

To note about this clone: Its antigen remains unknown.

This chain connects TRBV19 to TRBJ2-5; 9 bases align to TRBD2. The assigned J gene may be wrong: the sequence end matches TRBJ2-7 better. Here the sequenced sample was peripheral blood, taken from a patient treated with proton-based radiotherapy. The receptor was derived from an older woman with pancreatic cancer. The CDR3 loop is CASSPRGLAFHEQYF. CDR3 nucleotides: TGTGCCAGTAGTCCCCGGGGACTAGCTTTCCACGAGCAGTACTTC.